This TCR beta chain was documented in a study of T cells in Graves' hyperthyroidism and ophthalmopathy. Study in general: Sampling of peripheral blood happened at initial diagnosis, prior to any treatment.

This clonotype was detected ten times or more. Investigators excluded patients with uncontrolled infection, other autoimmune disease, pregnancy or lactation. The authors took PBMCs from roughly 9.5 ml fresh peripheral blood. CDR1 and CDR2 (germline): SEHNR, FQNEAQ (reference sequence). After removal of 7 bases from V and 3 bases from J, the junction contained 13 bases not matched to a gene. The CDR3 consists of 18 residues. TCR beta CDR3 region amplification was performed from RNA transcripts. With the HTBI primer set, the TCR CDR3 went through a first round of RT-PCR. TCRdb analysed the multiplex PCR reads with MiXCR anew, one entry per CDR3 protein. Of more than 350,000 distinct CDR3 sequences listed, around 15% are singletons.

This rearrangement joins TRBV7-9 to TRBJ2-5; 14 bases are shared with TRBD2. The sequenced material came from blood. This TCR derives from a woman aged 55-75 years with Graves' ophthalmopathy. CDR3 residues: CASTIPEPGLAGEETQYF. As DNA, the CDR3 is TGTGCCAGCACCATCCCCGAACCGGGACTAGCGGGAGAAGAGACCCAGTACTTC.